The 23 T cell receptor beta chains below were found in one sample sequenced in a study of human T cells and chemical hapten exposure (dated by TCRdb to about 2021). The time point label, read with the paper, signifies: patch test 2, 6 weeks after DPC sensitization. The sample's treatment or condition label is to be understood as: therapeutic diphenylcyclopropenone sensitization with weekly scalp DPC. The library was made by RACE. The reads were generated on a NextSeq 500. Clones were called with MiXCR by TCRdb after fastp trimmed the public reads at Q25, and only in-frame beta chains were retained. Rows are combined by CDR3 protein, so each entry shows the most common genes and DNA. A total of about 400,000 distinct CDR3 sequences appear in this sample, 6% to 7% of them only once. Jointly, the top ten make up around 6% of the sample. Material: whole blood, obtained in connection with sensitization to the hapten diphenylcyclopropenone (DPC). All receptors derive from a woman aged 18-30 years with alopecia areata. Some clones in this sample may be carry-over from other donors' samples.

Many counts were recorded for this clonotype. The chain employs TRBV4-2 and TRBJ1-5; no reliable D call. The CDR3 loop spans 16 amino acids. Germline V gene sequence: CDR1 LGHNA, CDR2 YNFKEQ. V dropped 1 base and J dropped 1 base, with 11 bases sitting between them. The CDR3 sequence: CASSQVAIPSNQPQHF. The CDR3 nucleotides are TGTGCCAGCAGCCAAGTTGCAATTCCGAGCAATCAGCCCCAGCATTTT.

DNA of the CDR3: TGTGCCAGCTCACCTCCGGAATGGGGGTACGAGCAGTACTTC. Translating gives CASSPPEWGYEQYF. This chain links TRBV18 with TRBJ2-7; tentatively, D is TRBD1 or TRBD2 (5 bases each). The germline V gene encodes CDR1 KGHSH and CDR2 LQKENI. Trimming left V 3 bases short and J 4 bases short, with 13 bases between. The CDR3 is 14 amino acids.

The chain uses TRBV7-2 and TRBJ1-2; D unresolved. This CDR3 is 14 amino acids long. CDR1 and CDR2 (germline): SGHTA, FQGNSA. The germline V and J ends were trimmed by 0 bases and 4 bases, with 9 bases remaining between them. CDR3 bases: TGTGCCAGCAGCTTAGCGTGGGCAGCCTATGGCTACACCTTC. Its translation is CASSLAWAAYGYTF.

This clonotype was observed many times. V is TRBV29-1 and J is TRBJ1-2; a possible D gene is TRBD1 (5 bases). This CDR3 is 13 amino acids long. Trimming took off 4 bases at V and 4 bases at J, with 13 bases between the two ends. The germline gives CDR1 SQVTM, CDR2 ANQGSEA. The CDR3 protein is CSVVPGMFYGYTF. Here the CDR3 DNA reads TGCAGCGTTGTACCAGGGATGTTCTATGGCTACACCTTC.

This clonotype was observed a few times. The J gene is TRBJ2-7, the V gene TRBV9; either TRBD1 or TRBD2 may fit D (5 bases each). This CDR3 is 15 amino acids long. The germline V gene encodes CDR1 SGDLS and CDR2 YYNGEE. Trimming left V 0 bases short and J 2 bases short, with 12 bases between. The CDR3 here is CASSVDGTPTYEQYF. In nucleotides, the CDR3 is TGTGCCAGCAGCGTAGACGGGACGCCTACCTACGAGCAGTACTTC.

The chain combines TRBV25-1 with TRBJ2-7; D perhaps matches TRBD2 (5 bases). Germline CDR1 is MGHDK and CDR2 is SYGVNS. The V and J ends lost 5 bases and 6 bases respectively, with 11 bases between them. The CDR3 contains 12 residues. In DNA form, the CDR3 reads TGTGCCAGCAGTCCTGGACTGTCCGAGCAGTACTTC. Encoded protein: CASSPGLSEQYF.

V gene TRBV6-2 or TRBV6-3 combines with J gene TRBJ1-1; TRBD1 aligns across 7 bases. Germline loops: CDR1 MNHEY, CDR2 SVGEGT. This CDR3 contains 17 residues. V trimming: 5 bases; J trimming: 3 bases; junction bases outside the gene matches: 15. This chain's CDR3 is CASSKNLGQSLDTEAFF. The CDR3 DNA is TGTGCCAGCAGTAAGAATTTGGGACAGTCCCTCGACACTGAAGCTTTCTTT.

This clonotype was counted many times. The chain is built from TRBV10-2 and TRBJ1-6, with D possibly matching TRBD1 (6 bases). CDR1 is WSHSY and CDR2 is SAAADI in the germline V gene. This CDR3 has 14 residues. V was pared by 0 bases and J by 10 bases, with 10 bases between. The CDR3 DNA sequence: TGCGCCAGCAGTGAGTCGGGGGGCGAATCACCCCTCCACTTT. It translates to CASSESGGESPLHF.

The CDR3 coding sequence is TGTGCCAGCAGTTTAGATAGCGGGGGCGGACCTAGCACAGATACGCAGTATTTT. Protein: CASSLDSGGGPSTDTQYF. J is TRBJ2-3 and V is TRBV28, with TRBD2 identical over 9 bases. The V gene end was trimmed by 2 bases and the J gene end by 0 bases; junction bases not matched to a gene: 9. CDR3 size: 18 residues. CDR1 and CDR2 from the germline V gene are MDHEN and SYDVKM.

The rearrangement links TRBV7-8 to TRBJ2-7; possible D gene TRBD2, 6 bases. CDR1 and CDR2 (germline): SGHVS, FQNEAQ. The CDR3 spans 18 residues. Trimming stripped 7 bases from V and 3 bases from J, with 28 bases between. CDR3 nucleotides: TGTGCCAGCACTCCCCCCTGGGGACTCCCGGCCGACGGCTACGAGCAGTACTTC. This gives the protein CASTPPWGLPADGYEQYF.

This clonotype has a count of ten or more. The chain recombines TRBV18 with TRBJ1-1, with no clear D. Trimming removed 3 bases from V and 3 bases from J, with 14 bases in between. The CDR3 sequence is 15 residues long. The germline V gene has CDR1 KGHSH and CDR2 LQKENI. CDR3 bases: TGTGCCAGCTCACCTGTTCCGGGTGTCGACACTGAAGCTTTCTTT. Translating it yields CASSPVPGVDTEAFF.

This clonotype was observed a handful of times. The chain recombines TRBV7-9 with TRBJ2-3; D may correspond to TRBD1 or TRBD2 (5 bases each). The V end lost 4 bases, the J end lost 10 bases, and 15 bases lay between the germline ends. CDR3 length equals 13 residues. Germline V gives CDR1 SEHNR, CDR2 FQNEAQ (reference sequence). CDR3 coding DNA: TGTGCCAGCAGCTCAGACGGGGCCCCGGCGCAGTATTTT. Its protein is CASSSDGAPAQYF.

In its sample, this clonotype was seen a few times. The V call is TRBV20-1, the J call TRBJ1-2; D remains unclear. The CDR3 is 14 residues long. Germline loops: CDR1 DFQATT, CDR2 SNEGSKA (reference sequence). V was trimmed by 3 bases and J by 1 base, leaving 12 bases between them. The CDR3: CSASGRRRNYGYTF. The CDR3 nucleotides are TGCAGTGCTAGCGGACGGCGTCGTAACTATGGCTACACCTTC.

The chain carries TRBV7-2 and TRBJ2-2; 7 nucleotides agree with TRBD2. V gave up 5 bases and J gave up 0 bases; unmatched junction bases: 6. Germline CDR1 reads SGHTA; CDR2 reads FQGNSA. The CDR3 covers 16 residues. The chain's CDR3 is CASSQLAIPNTGELFF. CDR3 DNA: TGTGCCAGCAGCCAACTAGCGATCCCGAACACCGGGGAGCTGTTTTTT.

This clonotype was seen a handful of times. CDR3 loop: CASRNTATDTQYF. CDR3 sequence (DNA): TGTGCCAGCAGGAACACGGCGACAGATACGCAGTATTTT. This chain joins TRBV6-5 and TRBJ2-3, with no clear D. This CDR3 comprises 13 residues. Germline-derived CDR1 and CDR2 are MNHEY and SVGAGI. V was pared by 6 bases and J by 3 bases, with 10 bases between.

The table lists this clonotype with many counts. The chain joins TRBV24-1 to TRBJ2-3, with 10 positions matching TRBD2. The germline CDR1 and CDR2 sequences are KGHDR and SFDVKD. The length of the CDR3 is 13 residues. The junction had 2 bases not matched to a gene; V was cut back by 12 bases and J by 0 bases. CDR3 bases: TGTGCCGCTAGCGGGGGTAGCACAGATACGCAGTATTTT. It yields the protein CAASGGSTDTQYF.

This clonotype has ten or more counts. The chain employs TRBV20-1 and TRBJ1-4; D perhaps matches TRBD1 (5 bases). Trimming pared 6 bases from V and 8 bases from J, leaving 13 bases between. This CDR3 is 12 amino acids long. Germline-derived CDR1 and CDR2 are DFQATT and SNEGSKA (reference sequence). CDR3 coding DNA: TGCAGTGCACCTGGGGGAGACGAAAAACTGTTTTTT. Translated: CSAPGGDEKLFF.

This clonotype was recorded a few times. The chain has TRBV18 and TRBJ2-6; no clear D gene. Trimming removed 1 base from V and 4 bases from J, with 14 bases in between. Per the germline V gene, CDR1 is KGHSH and CDR2 is LQKENI. This CDR3 contains 17 residues. The CDR3 is CASSPRVSSRGANVLTF. The CDR3 coding sequence is TGTGCCAGCTCACCACGAGTCAGCTCCCGCGGGGCCAACGTCCTGACTTTC.

There are a few counts of this clonotype. This rearrangement joins TRBV4-3 to TRBJ1-1; 7 nucleotides align to TRBD1. The CDR3 is 14 amino acids. V shed 4 bases, J shed 4 bases, and the junction held 6 bases outside the gene matches. Looked up from germline, CDR1 is LGHNA and CDR2 is YSLEER. CDR3 bases: TGCGCCAGCAGCCGCCACAGGGGTACCACTGAAGCTTTCTTT. Protein product: CASSRHRGTTEAFF.

This clonotype was seen more than once but under ten times. The chain is built from TRBV28 and TRBJ1-1; no clear D. CDR3 length equals 12 residues. The V gene lost 2 bases and the J gene lost 8 bases, with 9 bases spanning the gap. Germline V lookup: CDR1 MDHEN, CDR2 SYDVKM. The CDR3 coding sequence is TGTGCCAGCAGTTTAAAGGGAGGGGAAGCTTTCTTT. This translates into CASSLKGGEAFF.

This clonotype came up many times. The rearrangement joins TRBV5-1 to TRBJ1-2; tentative D call: TRBD1 (6 bases). The CDR3 has 15 residues. CDR1 SGHRS and CDR2 YFSETQ come from the germline V gene. The V end lost 2 bases, the J end lost 2 bases, and 13 bases lay between the germline ends. Here the CDR3 DNA reads TGCGCCAGCAGCTTATCAGGGGAAGGGAACTATGGCTACACCTTC. Amino acids: CASSLSGEGNYGYTF.

The chain recombines TRBV2 with TRBJ2-3; D may be TRBD1 (6 bases). V shed 7 bases and J shed 0 bases, with 11 bases lying between them. The CDR3 is made up of 14 amino acids. Germline V CDR1 and CDR2: SNHLY, FYNNEI. The CDR3, as DNA: TGTGCCAGCACCAGGGACACCAGCACAGATACGCAGTATTTT. Translating gives CASTRDTSTDTQYF.

The chain couples TRBV28 to TRBJ2-7; 12 bases line up with TRBD1. CDR3 size: 16 residues. The J segment lost 2 bases and the V segment lost 6 bases, leaving 8 bases of the junction unmatched. Looked up from germline, CDR1 is MDHEN and CDR2 is SYDVKM. The CDR3 sequence is CASSDGGQGAAYEQYF. The CDR3 region has the DNA TGTGCCAGCAGCGACGGGGGACAGGGGGCTGCCTACGAGCAGTACTTC.